Below, one T cell receptor (beta chain) is given with its context. Its specificity is not known. The data were taken from a study of CD8 T cells in Susac syndrome. Across the whole study: Susac syndrome patients were untreated, on corticosteroids with some adding intravenous immunoglobulin, or on intravenous immunoglobulin only. Whole-study results and caveats: An acknowledgment was made by the study that its TCR sequencing and HLA analysis involved relatively few individuals.

J gave up 4 bases and V 2 bases, and 5 bases lay outside the gene matches. The CDR3 contains 15 residues. In germline, CDR1 is DFQATT, CDR2 SNEGSKA (reference sequence). Random hexamers were used to reverse transcribe an amount of about 0.45 to 1 ug RNA. TCRdb redid the calling of the immunoSEQ multiplex PCR reads with MiXCR, one entry per CDR3 protein. The repertoire holds roughly 250,000 distinct CDR3 sequences, with 90% to 96% as singletons. This TCR came from a human donor with Susac syndrome. V usage is TRBV20-1 and J usage is TRBJ2-1; 10 positions match TRBD1. Sequencing input: CD4+ T cells from PBMCs. CDR3 nucleotide sequence: TGCAGTGCTAGACCCCGGGACAGGGGTTACAATGAGCAGTTCTTC. Its protein product is CSARPRDRGYNEQFF.